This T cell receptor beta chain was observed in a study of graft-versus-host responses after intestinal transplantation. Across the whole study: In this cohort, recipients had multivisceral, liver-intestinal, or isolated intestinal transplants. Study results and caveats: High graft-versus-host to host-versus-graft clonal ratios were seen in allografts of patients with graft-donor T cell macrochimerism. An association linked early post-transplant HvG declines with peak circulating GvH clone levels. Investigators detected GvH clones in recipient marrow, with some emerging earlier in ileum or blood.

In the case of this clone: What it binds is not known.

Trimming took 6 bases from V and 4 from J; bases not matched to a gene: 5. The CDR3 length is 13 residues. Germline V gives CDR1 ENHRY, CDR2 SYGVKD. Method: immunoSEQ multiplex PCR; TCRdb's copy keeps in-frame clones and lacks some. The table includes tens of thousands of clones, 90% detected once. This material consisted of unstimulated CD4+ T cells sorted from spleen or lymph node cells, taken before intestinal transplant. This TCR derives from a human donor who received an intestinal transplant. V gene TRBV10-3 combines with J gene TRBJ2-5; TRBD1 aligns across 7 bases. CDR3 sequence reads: CAISDRVVETQYF. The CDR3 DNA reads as TGTGCCATCAGCGACAGGGTAGTAGAGACCCAGTACTTC.